The 22 T cell receptor beta chains listed next were all sequenced from one sample in a study of read filtering for tumor transcriptome and immune sequencing. From around 0.4 ug of RNA, a library with molecular barcoded alpha/delta and beta/gamma adaptors was made. TCRdb reprocessed the reads with MiXCR, giving one entry per CDR3 protein. Altogether approximately 58,000 distinct CDR3 sequences are present, about 20% being singletons, with the ten largest covering about a sixth. Sample: a population of CD138-negative cells sorted from bone marrow. The origin of the receptors is a donor aged 40 or over with multiple myeloma.

This clonotype is labeled medium-sized. CDR3: CASGTGDSPLHF. CDR3 DNA sequence: TGTGCCAGCGGGACAGGGGATTCACCCCTCCACTTT. The chain carries TRBV21-1 and TRBJ1-6; TRBD1 reflects the table's D call only, with no check against the DNA. TRBV21-1 is shown as a pseudogene. The CDR3 is 12 amino acids.

This clonotype was seen a handful of times. A much bigger clone sits one base away, suggesting this may be a read error. V usage is TRBV29-1 and J usage is TRBJ2-3, with a tentative D call TRBD2 (5 bases). Germline V gene lookup returns CDR1 SQVTM and CDR2 ANQGSEA. The CDR3 contains 14 residues. Trimming took 6 bases from V and 1 from J, leaving 14 bases between them. CDR3 nucleotide sequence: TGCAGCGTGCCCGGGGTGGAGGGCACAGATACGCAGTATTTT. It encodes CSVPGVEGTDTQYF.

At least ten counts were recorded for this clonotype. This chain links TRBV18 with TRBJ2-5; weak D call: TRBD1 (6 bases). Germline values: CDR1 KGHSH, CDR2 LQKENI. The CDR3 covers 14 residues. V was shortened by 5 bases and J by 2 bases, with 12 bases between the two germline ends. The CDR3 coding sequence is TGTGCCAGCTCATCAGGACAGTCACAAGAGACCCAGTACTTC. This sequence encodes CASSSGQSQETQYF.

This clonotype was seen many times. This sequence joins TRBV6-2 or TRBV6-3 and TRBJ2-1; 13 nucleotides line up with TRBD2. Germline-derived CDR1 and CDR2 are MNHEY and SVGEGT. The CDR3 has 16 residues. Trimming at V came to 5 bases and at J to 4 bases, leaving 5 bases not matched to a gene. CDR3 loop: CASSKGTSGAYNEQFF. For the CDR3, the DNA is TGTGCCAGCAGTAAAGGGACTAGCGGGGCTTACAATGAGCAGTTCTTC.

This clonotype came up many times. V gene TRBV28 combines with J gene TRBJ2-7, with 7 bases matching TRBD1. This CDR3 has 15 amino acids. Germline lookup yields CDR1 MDHEN and CDR2 SYDVKM. V trimming: 2 bases; J trimming: 2 bases; junction bases outside the gene matches: 6. In nucleotides, the CDR3 is TGTGCCAGCAGTTTAATGGCAGGGGGTACCTACGAGCAGTACTTC. It yields the protein CASSLMAGGTYEQYF.

The rearrangement uses TRBV10-3 and TRBJ2-1, with 13 bases that match TRBD2. Germline CDR1 is ENHRY and CDR2 is SYGVKD. After removal of 2 bases from V and 4 bases from J, the junction contained 5 bases not matched to a gene. The CDR3 is 17 amino acids. The CDR3, as DNA: TGTGCCATCAGTGAGGGGACTAGCGGGGCAAATTACAATGAGCAGTTCTTC. This encodes CAISEGTSGANYNEQFF.

In this sample, this clonotype turned up a few times. The chain is built from TRBV7-2 and TRBJ1-3; TRBD1 agrees at 8 bases. The CDR3 consists of 17 residues. Germline V gene lookup returns CDR1 SGHTA and CDR2 FQGNSA. J was trimmed by 3 bases and V by 5 bases; bases with no gene match: 12. The CDR3 reads CASSVTGVGIFGNTIYF. CDR3 coding DNA: TGTGCCAGCAGCGTGACAGGGGTGGGAATCTTTGGAAACACCATATATTTT.

This clonotype was observed at least ten times. The chain carries TRBV7-9 and TRBJ2-2, with a possible D match to TRBD1 (6 bases). V was clipped by 4 bases and J by 1 base, with 7 bases between them. This CDR3 is 14 amino acids long. Germline CDR1 and CDR2: SEHNR and FQNEAQ (reference sequence). CDR3 sequence: CASSWGQNTGELFF. The CDR3 DNA sequence: TGTGCCAGCAGCTGGGGACAGAACACCGGGGAGCTGTTTTTT. The variable domain in full, with the rest retrieved from reference TRBV7-9 and TRBJ2-2, is DTGVSQNPRHKITKRGQNVTFRCDPISEHNRLYWYRQTLGQGPEFLTYFQNEAQLEKSRLLSDRFSAERPKGSFSTLEIQRTEQGDSAMYLCASSWGQNTGELFFGEGSRLTVL.

This clonotype was detected ten times or more. The rearrangement links TRBV29-1 to TRBJ2-1; 10 nucleotides match TRBD2. The V gene end was trimmed by 0 bases and the J gene end by 0 bases; junction bases not matched to a gene: 8. Germline-derived CDR1 and CDR2 are SQVTM and ANQGSEA. This CDR3 spans 18 amino acids. This CDR3 is CSVEDLAGARSSYNEQFF. The DNA of the CDR3 is TGCAGCGTTGAAGATCTAGCGGGGGCAAGGAGCTCCTACAATGAGCAGTTCTTC.

Many counts were recorded for this clonotype. The rearrangement uses TRBV5-6 and TRBJ1-1; 9 nucleotides match TRBD1. CDR3 length: 14 residues. After removal of 0 bases from V and 5 bases from J, the junction contained 2 bases not matched to a gene. Germline V CDR1 and CDR2: SGHDT, YYEEEE. CDR3 in amino acids: CASSLVGTGTEAFF. In DNA form, the CDR3 reads TGTGCCAGCAGCTTGGTCGGGACAGGGACTGAAGCTTTCTTT.

This clonotype was seen a single time. J is TRBJ2-3 and V is TRBV29-1, with a weak D call TRBD2 (7 bases). Germline CDR1 and CDR2: SQVTM and ANQGSEA. The CDR3 has 14 amino acids. V was clipped by 6 bases and J by 2 bases, with 15 bases between them. The CDR3 nucleotides are TGCAGCGTCGTCGAGGGGGGGTTCACAGATACGCAGTATTTT. Amino acids: CSVVEGGFTDTQYF.

This clonotype turned up a few times. The rearrangement uses TRBV12-3 or TRBV12-4 and TRBJ1-1; D not certain. With 1 base removed from V and 11 bases from J, the gap between germline ends came to 14 bases. The CDR3 covers 13 residues. CDR3 DNA: TGTGCCAGCAGTTTAGGCGGCATGCGGCCGGCTTTCTTT. Its protein product is CASSLGGMRPAFF.

As regards this clonotype: A much more abundant neighbour one base away suggests this may be a read error. The chain is built from TRBV5-1 and TRBJ1-5; tentative D call: TRBD1 (5 bases). Germline CDR1 is SGHRS and CDR2 is YFSETQ. This CDR3 has 15 amino acids. The CDR3 sequence is CASSLDGAINQPRHF. The CDR3 DNA reads as TGCGCCAGCAGCTTGGACGGGGCAATCAATCAGCCCCGGCATTTT.

Details on this clonotype: This could be a read error, since a much larger clone is one nucleotide away. The CDR3 bases are TGCGCCAGCAGTCTATTTCCCGAGCAGACTCCCAAGTACCAAGAGACCCAGTACTTC. This codes for CASSLFPEQTPKYQETQYF. The chain combines TRBV23-1 with TRBJ2-5; D is undetermined. TRBV23-1 is an open reading frame whose function is uncertain. V gave up 4 bases and J gave up 0 bases, with 24 bases separating them. CDR3 length: 19 residues.

Comment on this clonotype: Being one base from a much bigger clone, this may be a read error. This chain connects TRBV19 to TRBJ1-1, with D tentatively TRBD1 (6 bases). CDR3 length: 13 amino acids. Per germline, CDR1 LNHDA and CDR2 SQIVND (reference sequence). Trimming stripped 11 bases from V and 3 bases from J, with 16 bases between. The CDR3 here is CACTDSPDTEAFF. The CDR3 DNA reads TGTGCCTGTACGGACAGTCCAGACACTGAAGCTTTCTTT.

This clonotype was seen only a few times. The rearrangement uses TRBV20-1 and TRBJ1-5; maybe TRBD1 (6 bases). V was pared by 6 bases and J by 0 bases, with 9 bases between. The CDR3 spans 13 residues. The V gene's germline CDR1 is DFQATT and CDR2 SNEGSKA (reference sequence). The CDR3 DNA follows: TGCAGTGCAGGGGGGAATAGCAATCAGCCCCAGCATTTT. Amino acid sequence: CSAGGNSNQPQHF.

This clonotype was counted a few times. This may be a read error: a much more frequent sequence differs by one nucleotide. This likely comes from a read error, as the CDR3 has no conserved phenylalanine or tryptophan at its end. V and J are TRBV28 and TRBJ2-1, with no clear D. This CDR3 contains 13 residues. Trimming took off 3 bases at V and 10 bases at J, with 13 bases between the two ends. CDR1 and CDR2 from the germline V gene are MDHEN and SYDVKM. In nucleotides, the CDR3 is TGTGCCAGCAGTTTCCCATCGGTTGGCGAGCAGTTCCTC. Amino acid sequence: CASSFPSVGEQFL.

This clonotype was counted only a few times. A much more abundant neighbour one base away suggests this may be a read error. The chain employs TRBV7-9 and TRBJ2-5; 7 bases fit TRBD1. V was pared by 5 bases and J by 0 bases, with 6 bases of the junction left unmatched. This CDR3 contains 15 residues. The germline gives CDR1 SEHNR, CDR2 FQNEAQ (reference sequence). The CDR3 sequence is CASSATGTDQETQYF. The DNA for the CDR3 is TGTGCCAGCAGCGCCACCGGGACAGACCAAGAGACCCAGTACTTC.

This clonotype has only one observation. This chain joins TRBV12-3 or TRBV12-4 and TRBJ2-5; the match to TRBD2 covers 12 bases. CDR3 size: 15 residues. V was pared by 5 bases and J by 9 bases, with 10 bases of the junction left unmatched. CDR3 loop: CASSTRTSGASAQYF. CDR3 DNA: TGTGCCAGCAGTACGCGGACTAGCGGGGCGTCGGCCCAGTACTTC.

This clonotype was picked up many times. The chain joins TRBV20-1 to TRBJ2-2; 10 positions match TRBD2. Trimming removed 0 bases from V and 4 bases from J; junction bases left unmatched: 5. Germline CDR1 is DFQATT and CDR2 is SNEGSKA (reference sequence). This CDR3 has 16 amino acids. The CDR3 coding sequence is TGCAGTGCTAGAGATCAGCTAGCGGGAGCCACCGGGGAGCTGTTTTTT. Amino acid sequence: CSARDQLAGATGELFF.

At least ten counts were recorded for this clonotype. The chain recombines TRBV29-1 with TRBJ2-1; 7 nucleotides match TRBD2. The CDR3 runs 12 residues. Trimming cost V 4 bases and J 8 bases; bases outside gene matches: 5. CDR1 is SQVTM and CDR2 is ANQGSEA in the germline V gene. The DNA of the CDR3 is TGCAGCGTTGGACTAGCTCGCTATGAGCAGTTCTTC. It is translated as CSVGLARYEQFF.

This clonotype was counted ten times or more. The chain joins TRBV6-2 or TRBV6-3 to TRBJ2-7; 7 bases match TRBD2. From germline, CDR1 is MNHEY and CDR2 SVGEGT. V trimming: 4 bases; J trimming: 1 base; junction bases outside the gene matches: 4. This CDR3 comprises 14 residues. DNA for the CDR3: TGTGCCAGCAGTTCGGGGACTATGTCCTACGAGCAGTACTTC. Protein product: CASSSGTMSYEQYF.